A single sample gave rise to the 3 T cell receptor beta chains below, sequenced in a study of cytomegalovirus exposure and HLA in healthy donors. The PCR was carried out with 60 Vbeta primers and 13 Jbeta primers. Here immunoSEQ multiplex PCR was the method, and the copy in TCRdb shows in-frame clones only, minus some. The sample records about 140,000 clones, about four fifths being singletons. The sequenced sample was PBMCs. These receptors originate from a young man in good health and CMV-seropositive.

The chain employs TRBV9 and TRBJ1-1; a possible D gene is TRBD1 (5 bases). The CDR3 contains 12 residues. The V gene's germline CDR1 is SGDLS and CDR2 YYNGEE. Trimming pared 1 base from V and 6 bases from J, leaving 7 bases between. The CDR3, as DNA: TGTGCCAGCAGCGTACAGGGCTCTGAAGCTTTCTTT. Its translation: CASSVQGSEAFF.

The rearrangement uses TRBV7-9 and TRBJ1-2, with 10 bases that match TRBD1. This CDR3 has 13 amino acids. The trim removed 5 bases at V and 7 bases at J, leaving 4 bases unmatched. Per germline, CDR1 SEHNR and CDR2 FQNEAQ (reference sequence). CDR3 region: CASSRQGAFGYTF. The CDR3 DNA reads as TGTGCCAGCAGCAGACAGGGGGCCTTTGGCTACACCTTC.

CDR3 nucleotide sequence: TGTGCCAGCAGCTTGGGGAGGGGAAGCTCCTACGAGCAGTACTTC. It is translated as CASSLGRGSSYEQYF. The chain joins TRBV5-8 to TRBJ2-7, with D perhaps matching TRBD2 (6 bases). Germline V CDR1 and CDR2: SGHTS, YDEGEE. V lost 0 bases and J 0 bases, leaving 10 bases between the germline ends. This CDR3 spans 15 amino acids.